In this sample, the clone carrying this T cell receptor (beta chain) turned up a few times. Trimming took 5 bases from V and 9 from J; bases not matched to a gene: 4. CDR3 length: 11 residues. Germline values: CDR1 SGHAT, CDR2 FQNNGV. TCRdb keeps only in-frame clones here, not all; method: immunoSEQ multiplex PCR. Among about 16,000 clones listed, approximately 84% were seen once. The sample comes from a study of somatic mutations in cytotoxic T cells in rheumatoid arthritis. The sample comprised CD8+ T cells sorted from blood. The clonotype originates from an adult with rheumatoid arthritis. The chain joins TRBV11-2 to TRBJ2-7; TRBD1 matches 7 bases. CDR3 in DNA: TGTGCCAGCAGCGGACAGGCGGGGCAGTACTTC. This codes for CASSGQAGQYF.